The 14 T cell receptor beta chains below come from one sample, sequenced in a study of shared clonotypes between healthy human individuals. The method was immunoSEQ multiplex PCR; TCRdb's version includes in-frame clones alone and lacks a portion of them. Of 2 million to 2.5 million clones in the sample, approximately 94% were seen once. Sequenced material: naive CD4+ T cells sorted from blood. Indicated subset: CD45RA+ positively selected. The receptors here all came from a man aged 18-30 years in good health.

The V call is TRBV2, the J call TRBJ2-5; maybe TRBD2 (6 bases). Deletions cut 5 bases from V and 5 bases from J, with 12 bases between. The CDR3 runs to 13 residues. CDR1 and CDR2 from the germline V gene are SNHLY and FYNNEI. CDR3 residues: CASSPGGIETQYF. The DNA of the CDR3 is TGTGCCAGCAGTCCCGGGGGAATCGAGACCCAGTACTTC.

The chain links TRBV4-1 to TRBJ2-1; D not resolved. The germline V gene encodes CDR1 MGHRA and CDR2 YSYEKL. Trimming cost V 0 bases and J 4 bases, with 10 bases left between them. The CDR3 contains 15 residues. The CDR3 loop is CASSQDLTVYNEQFF. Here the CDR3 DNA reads TGCGCCAGCAGCCAAGATCTGACGGTATACAATGAGCAGTTCTTC.

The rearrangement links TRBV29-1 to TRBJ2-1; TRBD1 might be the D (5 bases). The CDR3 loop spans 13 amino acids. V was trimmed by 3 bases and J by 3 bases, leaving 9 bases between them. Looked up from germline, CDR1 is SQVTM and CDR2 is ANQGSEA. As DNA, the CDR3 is TGCAGCGTTGATGGGGCAGACTACAATGAGCAGTTCTTC. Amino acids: CSVDGADYNEQFF.

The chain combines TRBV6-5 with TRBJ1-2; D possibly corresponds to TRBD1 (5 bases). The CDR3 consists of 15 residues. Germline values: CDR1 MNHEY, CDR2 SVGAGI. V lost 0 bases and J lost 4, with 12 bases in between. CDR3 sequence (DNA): TGTGCCAGCAGTTACTCGGCGGGGCACTTCTATGGCTACACCTTC. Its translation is CASSYSAGHFYGYTF.

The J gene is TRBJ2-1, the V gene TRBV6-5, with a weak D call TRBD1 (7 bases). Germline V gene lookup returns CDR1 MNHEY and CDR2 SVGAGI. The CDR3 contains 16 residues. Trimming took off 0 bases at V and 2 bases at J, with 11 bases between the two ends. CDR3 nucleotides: TGTGCCAGCAGTTACTCCGGCAGGGGGGCCTACAATGAGCAGTTCTTC. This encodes CASSYSGRGAYNEQFF.

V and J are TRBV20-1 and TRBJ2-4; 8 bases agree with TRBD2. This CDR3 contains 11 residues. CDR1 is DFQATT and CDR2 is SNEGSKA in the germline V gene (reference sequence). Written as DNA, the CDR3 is TGCAGCGGGGGGGCTGTCGACATTCAGTACTTC. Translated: CSGGAVDIQYF.

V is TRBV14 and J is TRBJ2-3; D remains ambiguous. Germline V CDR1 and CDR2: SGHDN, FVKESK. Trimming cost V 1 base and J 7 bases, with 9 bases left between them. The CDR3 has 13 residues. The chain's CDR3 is CASSQAPSYTQYF. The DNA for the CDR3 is TGTGCCAGCAGCCAAGCGCCGTCATATACGCAGTATTTT.

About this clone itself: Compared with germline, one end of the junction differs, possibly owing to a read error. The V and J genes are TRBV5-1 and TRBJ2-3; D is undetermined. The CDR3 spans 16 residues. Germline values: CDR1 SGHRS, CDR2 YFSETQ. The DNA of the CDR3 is TGCGCCACCAGCTTGGGATCGGGCCCCAACACAGATACGCAGTATTTT. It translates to CATSLGSGPNTDTQYF.

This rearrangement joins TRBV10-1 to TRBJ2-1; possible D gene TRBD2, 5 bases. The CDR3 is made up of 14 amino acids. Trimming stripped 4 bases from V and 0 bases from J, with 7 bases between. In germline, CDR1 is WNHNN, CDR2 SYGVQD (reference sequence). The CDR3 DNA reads TGCGCCAGCAGTGGCCGGGGCTCCTACAATGAGCAGTTCTTC. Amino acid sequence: CASSGRGSYNEQFF.

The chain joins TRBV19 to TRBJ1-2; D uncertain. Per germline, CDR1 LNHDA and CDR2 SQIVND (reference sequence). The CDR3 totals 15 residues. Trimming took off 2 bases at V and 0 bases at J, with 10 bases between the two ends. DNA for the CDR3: TGTGCCAGTAGTATATTGGCAGCCCCTAACTATGGCTACACCTTC. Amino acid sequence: CASSILAAPNYGYTF.

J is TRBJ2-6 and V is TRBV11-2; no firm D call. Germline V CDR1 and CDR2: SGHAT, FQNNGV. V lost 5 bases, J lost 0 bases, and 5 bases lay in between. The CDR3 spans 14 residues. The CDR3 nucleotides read TGTGCCAGCAGCGTCCGCTCTGGGGCCAACGTCCTGACTTTC. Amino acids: CASSVRSGANVLTF.

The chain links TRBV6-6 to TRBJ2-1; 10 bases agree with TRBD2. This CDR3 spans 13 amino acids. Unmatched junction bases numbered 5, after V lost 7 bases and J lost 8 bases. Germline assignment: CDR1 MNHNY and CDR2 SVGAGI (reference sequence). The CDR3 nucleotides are TGTGCCAGCACGGGACTAGCGAAACATGAGCAGTTCTTC. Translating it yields CASTGLAKHEQFF.

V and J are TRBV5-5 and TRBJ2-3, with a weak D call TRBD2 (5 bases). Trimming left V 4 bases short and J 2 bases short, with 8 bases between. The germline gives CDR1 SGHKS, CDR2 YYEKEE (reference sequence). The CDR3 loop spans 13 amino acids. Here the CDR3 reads CASSEGNTDTQYF. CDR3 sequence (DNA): TGTGCCAGCAGCGAGGGTAACACAGATACGCAGTATTTT. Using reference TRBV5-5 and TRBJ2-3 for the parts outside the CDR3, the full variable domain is DAGVTQSPTHLIKTRGQQVTLRCSPISGHKSVSWYQQVLGQGPQFIFQYYEKEERGRGNFPDRFSARQFPNYSSELNVNALLLGDSALYLCASSEGNTDTQYFGPGTRLTVL.

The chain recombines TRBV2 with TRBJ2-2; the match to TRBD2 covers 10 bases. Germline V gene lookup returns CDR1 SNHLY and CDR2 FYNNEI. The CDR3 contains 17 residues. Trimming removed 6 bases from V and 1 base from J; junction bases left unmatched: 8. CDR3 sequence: CASRARLAGVNTGELFF. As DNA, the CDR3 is TGTGCCAGCAGGGCTAGACTAGCGGGTGTGAACACCGGGGAGCTGTTTTTT.